A single sample gave rise to the 19 T cell receptor beta chains below, sequenced in a study of cytomegalovirus exposure and HLA in healthy donors. PCR was performed using 60 Vbeta and 13 Jbeta primers. TCRdb's table, derived via immunoSEQ multiplex PCR, lists solely in-frame clones and lacks some. The data hold about 160,000 clones, with more than 60% observed a single time. Sequenced material: PBMCs. The receptors shown here come from a young woman in good health and CMV-seronegative.

The rearrangement joins TRBV7-9 to TRBJ2-7; a weak D match, TRBD1 (5 bases). The germline V gene has CDR1 SEHNR and CDR2 FQNEAQ (reference sequence). The CDR3 totals 13 residues. The V end lost 1 base, the J end lost 5 bases, and 9 bases lay between the germline ends. The CDR3 sequence is CASSLGGVNEQYF. CDR3 sequence (DNA): TGTGCCAGCAGCTTAGGGGGCGTCAACGAGCAGTACTTC.

The chain has TRBV5-6 and TRBJ2-3; D might be TRBD2 (5 bases). The V end was cut by 0 bases, the J end by 4 bases, with 12 bases between. Germline CDR1 SGHDT, CDR2 YYEEEE. This CDR3 spans 15 amino acids. The CDR3 bases are TGTGCCAGCAGCTTGGGAGGTTCCGGGGCAGATACGCAGTATTTT. It specifies CASSLGGSGADTQYF.

For this clone: At one boundary the junction diverges from the germline segment, which might be a read error. V is TRBV7-7 and J is TRBJ2-1; 8 nucleotides agree with TRBD1. Germline V lookup: CDR1 SSHAT, CDR2 FNYEAQ (reference sequence). This CDR3 is built from 14 residues. CDR3 sequence (DNA): TGTGCTAGCAGCCGGACAGGGATCTGGAATGAGCAGTTCTTC. Translation gives CASSRTGIWNEQFF.

The chain employs TRBV7-2 and TRBJ1-5; 7 bases map to TRBD1. Germline CDR1 is SGHTA and CDR2 is FQGNSA. After removal of 1 base from V and 9 bases from J, the junction contained 15 bases not matched to a gene. CDR3 length equals 17 residues. CDR3 DNA: TGTGCCAGCAGCTTAGGATGGGGACAGTCACTGCTGCGGCCCCAGCATTTT. Its translation: CASSLGWGQSLLRPQHF. The variable domain in full, with the rest retrieved from reference TRBV7-2 and TRBJ1-5, is GAGVSQSPSNKVTEKGKDVELRCDPISGHTALYWYRQSLGQGLEFLIYFQGNSAPDKSGLPSDRFSAERTGGSVSTLTIQRTQQEDSAVYLCASSLGWGQSLLRPQHFGDGTRLSIL.

This chain joins TRBV11-2 and TRBJ2-1; D is ambiguous. The CDR3 is 13 residues long. Germline-derived CDR1 and CDR2 are SGHAT and FQNNGV. V lost 4 bases, J lost 10 bases, and 14 bases lay in between. CDR3 loop: CASSSVEVLEQFF. The CDR3 DNA sequence: TGTGCCAGCAGCTCGGTAGAGGTCCTCGAGCAGTTCTTC.

The table lists this clone with a count of one. V usage is TRBV11-2 and J usage is TRBJ1-6; 7 positions match TRBD1. The ends lost 5 bases at V and 14 bases at J; junction bases unmatched: 12. CDR1 and CDR2 from the germline V gene are SGHAT and FQNNGV. The CDR3 runs 14 residues. The chain's CDR3 is CASSQNRGEGALHF. In DNA, the CDR3 is TGTGCCAGCAGCCAGAACAGGGGAGAAGGCGCCCTCCACTTT.

The CDR3 DNA reads as TGTGCCAGCAGCTTAGGAGGGACAGGGCGGATAAACAATGAGCAGTTCTTC. It yields the protein CASSLGGTGRINNEQFF. The chain uses TRBV11-3 and TRBJ2-1; 9 nucleotides line up with TRBD1. The CDR3 runs 17 residues. The germline gives CDR1 SGHNT, CDR2 YENEEA. Losses at the gene ends were 1 base for V and 5 bases for J; bases not matched to a gene: 9.

This chain joins TRBV9 and TRBJ1-1; D call uncertain. CDR3 size: 12 residues. With 4 bases removed from V and 11 bases from J, the gap between germline ends came to 15 bases. Germline CDR1 and CDR2: SGDLS and YYNGEE. DNA for the CDR3: TGTGCCAGCAGCACGGAAGGAGGAGGGGCTTTCTTT. The encoded protein is CASSTEGGGAFF. The full variable domain, with the rest looked up from reference TRBV9 and TRBJ1-1, is DSGVTQTPKHLITATGQRVTLRCSPRSGDLSVYWYQQSLDQGLQFLIQYYNGEERAKGNILERFSAQQFPDLHSELNLSSLELGDSALYFCASSTEGGGAFFGQGTRLTVV.

This chain connects TRBV9 to TRBJ1-6; maybe TRBD1 (6 bases). Per the germline V gene, CDR1 is SGDLS and CDR2 is YYNGEE. The ends were cut back, 3 bases at V and 0 bases at J, with 22 bases in the middle. The CDR3 totals 20 residues. CDR3 sequence: CASSAKSTGTTSSYNSPLHF. The CDR3 nucleotides read TGTGCCAGCAGCGCTAAATCGACCGGGACAACAAGCTCCTATAATTCACCCCTCCACTTT.

V is TRBV5-5 and J is TRBJ1-1; 8 bases are a match to TRBD1. V trimming: 3 bases; J trimming: 1 base; junction bases outside the gene matches: 5. The CDR3 spans 15 residues. CDR1 and CDR2 (germline): SGHKS, YYEKEE (reference sequence). Here the CDR3 DNA reads TGTGCCAGCAGCTACAGGGGGAGAGAGAACACTGAAGCTTTCTTT. Its translation is CASSYRGRENTEAFF.

The CDR3 DNA follows: TGCGCCAGCAGACCGAGCCTCATCTCTGGAAACACCATATATTTT. Translation gives CASRPSLISGNTIYF. The chain joins TRBV5-1 to TRBJ1-3; D call uncertain. From germline, CDR1 is SGHRS and CDR2 YFSETQ. Between the trimmed V and J ends, which lost 5 bases and 0 bases, there was a span of 12 bases. This CDR3 is 15 amino acids long.

The chain combines TRBV7-9 with TRBJ2-2; D gene uncertain. Germline loops: CDR1 SEHNR, CDR2 FQNEAQ (reference sequence). There are 15 residues in the CDR3. V lost 5 bases to trimming and J lost 6 bases, with 16 bases between them. This CDR3 reads CASSPRRDNSGELFF. The CDR3 nucleotides are TGTGCCAGCAGCCCCCGTCGCGACAATTCCGGGGAGCTGTTTTTT.

Only one count was recorded for this clone. This sequence joins TRBV9 and TRBJ2-7; 9 nucleotides match TRBD1. The CDR3 contains 13 residues. Germline V gene sequence: CDR1 SGDLS, CDR2 YYNGEE. Germline trimming cut 3 bases from V and 5 bases from J; bases unmatched to any gene: 3. Written as DNA, the CDR3 is TGTGCCAGCAGCGCCGGGACAGGGAACGAGCAGTACTTC. Translating it yields CASSAGTGNEQYF.

The rearrangement joins TRBV2 to TRBJ2-3, with 7 bases fitting TRBD1. Germline CDR1 is SNHLY and CDR2 is FYNNEI. There are 14 residues in the CDR3. With V trimmed by 9 bases and J by 0 bases, 6 bases remained unmatched. CDR3 sequence: CASPRDRSTDTQYF. The CDR3 nucleotides read TGTGCCAGTCCCCGGGACAGAAGCACAGATACGCAGTATTTT.

The chain links TRBV18 to TRBJ2-5; no firm D call. V lost 2 bases to trimming and J lost 5 bases, with 9 bases between them. Germline CDR1 KGHSH, CDR2 LQKENI. This CDR3 comprises 13 residues. In DNA, the CDR3 is TGTGCCAGCTCACCAGAGTCTGGTGAGACCCAGTACTTC. Its translation is CASSPESGETQYF.

CDR3 loop: CASNRAQGARTEAFF. The DNA for the CDR3 is TGCGCCTCTAATAGGGCTCAGGGGGCAAGAACTGAAGCTTTCTTT. V gene TRBV5-1 combines with J gene TRBJ1-1; 8 bases line up with TRBD1. The CDR3 totals 15 residues. Germline loops: CDR1 SGHRS, CDR2 YFSETQ. V lost 10 bases and J lost 5; bases outside the gene matches: 16.

For this clone: The same CDR3 arises from other DNA sequences in this sample as well. This chain connects TRBV6-1 to TRBJ2-3; possibly TRBD2 for D (5 bases). V dropped 6 bases and J dropped 4 bases, with 14 bases sitting between them. Germline V gene lookup returns CDR1 MNHNS and CDR2 SASEGT. The CDR3 contains 14 residues. CDR3: CASRAERSADTQYF. In DNA, the CDR3 is TGTGCCAGCAGGGCGGAGCGTAGCGCAGATACGCAGTATTTT.

This clone appeared a few times. The rearrangement uses TRBV2 and TRBJ1-6, with 7 bases aligning to TRBD1. The germline CDR1 and CDR2 sequences are SNHLY and FYNNEI. V was clipped by 6 bases and J by 9 bases; unmatched bases: 11. The CDR3 covers 15 residues. The CDR3 nucleotides are TGTGCCAGCAGCGGGGAGGAAACAGGGGCTTCACCCCTCCACTTT. It specifies CASSGEETGASPLHF.

In its sample, this clone was seen a few times. V is TRBV5-6 and J is TRBJ1-2; D is unclear. Deletions cut 1 base from V and 0 bases from J, with 10 bases between. From germline, CDR1 is SGHDT and CDR2 YYEEEE. CDR3 length: 15 residues. The CDR3 DNA reads as TGTGCCAGCAGCTTGTTGGGCACTCCTAACTATGGCTACACCTTC. This codes for CASSLLGTPNYGYTF.